This T cell receptor beta chain comes out of a study of T cell changes during pregnancy in multiple sclerosis. The method was immunoSEQ multiplex PCR; TCRdb's version includes in-frame clones alone and lacks a portion of them. The repertoire includes about 22,000 clones, approximately 93% of them detected once, and 0.5% to 0.7% sits in the top ten. The CDR3 length is 14 residues. V lost 5 bases, J lost 10 bases, and 11 bases stayed unmatched. Germline-derived CDR1 and CDR2 are SGHAT and FQNNGV. The receptor was isolated from a female donor in good health, enrolled as a control in a pregnancy study. The specimen comprised CD4+ T cells from peripheral blood mononuclear cells, sampled after pregnancy. V and J are TRBV11-2 and TRBJ2-1, with 7 bases lining up with TRBD1. The CDR3 reads CASSRNTGDREQFF. The DNA of the CDR3 is TGTGCCAGCAGCCGAAATACAGGGGACCGGGAGCAGTTCTTC.